This TCR beta chain was observed in a study of regulatory T cells in long-lasting Graves disease. Time point here: newly diagnosed GD, antithyroid drugs for less than 3 months. Researchers made the TCR library from RNA that was extracted from PBMCs. Combining iRepertoire HTBI primers with Arm-PCR of CDR3 regions, the authors built TCR beta libraries. TCRdb reprocessed the multiplex PCR reads with MiXCR, giving one entry per CDR3 protein. In the table there are 350,000 to 550,000 distinct CDR3 sequences, roughly 15% of which are singletons. V lost 2 bases and J lost 2, with 16 bases in between. CDR1 is LNHDA, CDR2 SQIVND, per germline (reference sequence). This CDR3 has 16 residues. This same sample was also part of a study on T cells in Graves' hyperthyroidism and ophthalmopathy.

This receptor was identified in a woman between 18 and 29 years old with Graves disease. The chain carries TRBV19 and TRBJ2-7, with D maybe TRBD2 (6 bases). Sample: peripheral blood mononuclear cells (PBMCs), taken at new diagnosis, from a patient treated with antithyroid drugs. The CDR3 DNA reads TGTGCCAGTAGTATAAAGGCCCTAGGACTACCCTACGAGCAGTACTTC. It yields the protein CASSIKALGLPYEQYF.